This T cell receptor (beta chain) comes out of a study of T cells in Graves' hyperthyroidism and ophthalmopathy. Researchers took RNA transcripts and amplified the TCR beta CDR3 regions from them. TCR CDR3 underwent first-round RT-PCR with the HTBI primer set. In TCRdb, the multiplex PCR reads were re-called with MiXCR into one record per CDR3 protein. This table has hundreds of thousands of distinct CDR3 sequences, over 35% appearing once. CDR1 is MGHRA and CDR2 is YSYEKL in the germline V gene. The CDR3 extends over 15 amino acids. Trimming took off 0 bases at V and 0 bases at J, with 8 bases between the two ends.

This clonotype was sampled from a man between 18 and 35 years old with Graves' hyperthyroidism. This rearrangement joins TRBV4-1 to TRBJ1-1; D uncertain. Input material: blood. CDR3 loop: CASSQEARVNTEAFF. CDR3 in DNA: TGCGCCAGCAGCCAAGAAGCGCGGGTGAACACTGAAGCTTTCTTT.